Presented here are 17 T cell receptor beta chains from one specimen sequenced in a study of blood T cell repertoires in COVID-19 (dated by TCRdb to 2018 to 2020). Library preparation employed the immunoSEQ multiplex PCR assay. TCRdb retrieved this table from immuneACCESS and kept in-frame rearrangements only. Not all clones are present; in checked studies, unresolved V genes account for under half, and no reason is known for the remainder. This sample lists over 250,000 clones; around 85% were detected once. 9.5% to 11% of the sample is held by the ten biggest clonotypes. Sequenced: peripheral blood. All receptors come from a woman between 65 and 79 years old with acute or convalescent COVID-19.

Regarding this clone: This same CDR3 is encoded by further DNA sequences in the sample. The chain combines TRBV4-1 with TRBJ2-3; tentatively, D is TRBD1 (6 bases). The CDR3 totals 15 residues. Germline V gene lookup returns CDR1 MGHRA and CDR2 YSYEKL. Trimming left V 4 bases short and J 0 bases short, with 11 bases between. Here the CDR3 reads CASSPRTASTDTQYF. DNA for the CDR3: TGCGCCAGCAGCCCCCGGACAGCTAGCACAGATACGCAGTATTTT.

For this clone: This sample includes further DNA sequences coding for the same CDR3. The chain joins TRBV18 to TRBJ1-1; D is unclear. With 3 bases removed from V and 3 bases from J, the gap between germline ends came to 5 bases. In germline, CDR1 is KGHSH, CDR2 LQKENI. The CDR3 is 12 residues long. The CDR3 region is CASSPSDTEAFF. DNA of the CDR3: TGTGCCAGCTCACCCTCAGACACTGAAGCTTTCTTT.

The count of this clone is one. The chain joins TRBV19 to TRBJ2-7, with 9 bases identical to TRBD1. V was clipped by 6 bases and J by 2 bases; unmatched bases: 2. The CDR3 consists of 13 residues. Germline V gene data show CDR1 as LNHDA and CDR2 as SQIVND (reference sequence). CDR3 in DNA: TGTGCCAGTAGCCGGGACAGGGCCTACGAGCAGTACTTC. The encoded protein is CASSRDRAYEQYF.

The chain links TRBV2 to TRBJ1-2; TRBD1 aligns across 10 bases. This CDR3 spans 12 amino acids. CDR1 SNHLY and CDR2 FYNNEI come from the germline V gene. V lost 8 bases to trimming and J lost 8 bases; unmatched junction nucleotides: 5. The CDR3 region has the DNA TGTGCCAGCTGGGACAGGGGATACGGCTACACCTTC. As protein: CASWDRGYGYTF.

This clone came up once. The chain recombines TRBV30 with TRBJ1-1; possible D gene TRBD1, 6 bases. Germline CDR1 GTSNPN, CDR2 SVGIG (reference sequence). This CDR3 region has 14 residues. Trimming left V 4 bases short and J 1 base short, with 13 bases between. DNA for the CDR3: TGTGCCTGGATAGGGGGGGGAGGGAACACTGAAGCTTTCTTT. Translating it yields CAWIGGGGNTEAFF.

The chain recombines TRBV14 with TRBJ2-7, with D perhaps matching TRBD1 (6 bases). V lost 4 bases and J 6 bases, leaving 10 bases between the germline ends. The CDR3 runs 12 residues. Per germline, CDR1 SGHDN and CDR2 FVKESK. The CDR3 is CASSPQGIEQYF. DNA for the CDR3: TGTGCCAGCAGCCCCCAGGGGATCGAGCAGTACTTC.

This clone was recorded once. The rearrangement joins TRBV19 to TRBJ1-2; D is unclear. V lost 3 bases and J lost 1, with 9 bases in between. This CDR3 comprises 14 residues. Germline assignment: CDR1 LNHDA and CDR2 SQIVND (reference sequence). This CDR3 reads CASSIPGFNYGYTF. CDR3 sequence (DNA): TGTGCCAGTAGTATCCCAGGATTTAACTATGGCTACACCTTC.

The sample holds a few counts of this clone. V gene TRBV3-1 (or the pseudogene TRBV3-2) combines with J gene TRBJ2-7; TRBD1 agrees at 7 bases. CDR1 is LGHDT and CDR2 is YNNKEL in the germline V gene (reference sequence). Unmatched junction bases numbered 7, after V lost 4 bases and J lost 4 bases. The CDR3 is 14 amino acids. For the CDR3, the DNA is TGTGCCAGCAGCCTAGGACAGGCAAAGTACGAGCAGTACTTC. Its translation is CASSLGQAKYEQYF.

This rearrangement joins TRBV2 to TRBJ1-5; no clear D gene. Trimming took off 8 bases at V and 0 bases at J, with 8 bases between the two ends. The CDR3 has 13 residues. Germline V gene data show CDR1 as SNHLY and CDR2 as FYNNEI. CDR3 sequence (DNA): TGTGCCAGCGAACAGAATAGCAATCAGCCCCAGCATTTT. It is translated as CASEQNSNQPQHF.

The V and J genes are TRBV6-5 and TRBJ2-7; TRBD2 aligns across 9 bases. After removal of 6 bases from V and 0 bases from J, the junction contained 6 bases not matched to a gene. This CDR3 has 15 amino acids. CDR1 and CDR2 from the germline V gene are MNHEY and SVGAGI. CDR3 region: CASRLTTSGSYEQYF. In DNA, the CDR3 is TGTGCCAGCAGGCTAACGACTAGCGGCTCCTACGAGCAGTACTTC.

The chain joins TRBV6-6 to TRBJ2-1; D gene ambiguous. V lost 4 bases, J lost 7 bases, and 8 bases lay in between. The CDR3 is made up of 12 amino acids. The germline gives CDR1 MNHNY, CDR2 SVGAGI (reference sequence). CDR3 loop: CASSSTWNEQFF. DNA of the CDR3: TGTGCCAGCAGTTCAACTTGGAATGAGCAGTTCTTC.

The chain recombines TRBV23-1 with TRBJ2-3, with D maybe TRBD2 (7 bases). TRBV23-1 is labeled an ORF, and its function is uncertain. V was trimmed by 6 bases and J by 1 base, leaving 14 bases between them. This CDR3 spans 15 amino acids. The DNA of the CDR3 is TGCGCCAGCAGGCGGGGGCCTCGGGGCACAGATACGCAGTATTTT. This codes for CASRRGPRGTDTQYF.

The chain combines TRBV9 with TRBJ2-3, with D perhaps matching TRBD1 (6 bases). Germline CDR1 reads SGDLS; CDR2 reads YYNGEE. Trimming took 9 bases from V and 0 from J, leaving 17 bases between them. This CDR3 comprises 15 residues. CDR3 sequence: CAIQTGTSSTDTQYF. DNA for the CDR3: TGTGCCATCCAGACAGGCACTTCTAGCACAGATACGCAGTATTTT.

The J gene is TRBJ2-3, the V gene TRBV10-1; the match to TRBD2 covers 9 bases. V lost 1 base, J lost 3 bases, and 8 bases stayed unmatched. CDR1 and CDR2 from the germline V gene are WNHNN and SYGVQD (reference sequence). The CDR3 is 17 residues long. CDR3: CASSEYDWAGGTDTQYF. CDR3 coding DNA: TGCGCCAGCAGTGAGTATGACTGGGCGGGGGGGACAGATACGCAGTATTTT.

The chain employs TRBV3-1 (or the pseudogene TRBV3-2) and TRBJ2-7; 8 bases agree with TRBD2. Germline V gives CDR1 LGHDT, CDR2 YNNKEL (reference sequence). The CDR3 runs 16 residues. The V gene end was trimmed by 4 bases and the J gene end by 4 bases; junction bases not matched to a gene: 12. This CDR3 is CASSPSPGLAAYEQYF. The CDR3 DNA follows: TGTGCCAGCAGCCCCTCGCCTGGACTAGCCGCATACGAGCAGTACTTC.

This chain links TRBV14 with TRBJ2-5; weak D call: TRBD1 (6 bases). The CDR3 length is 14 residues. The germline V gene encodes CDR1 SGHDN and CDR2 FVKESK. Deletions cut 4 bases from V and 1 base from J, with 10 bases between. For the CDR3, the DNA is TGTGCCAGCAGCCCGAACAGGGTCCAAGAGACCCAGTACTTC. As protein: CASSPNRVQETQYF.

V usage is TRBV5-6 and J usage is TRBJ1-5; no firm D call. Trimming pared 3 bases from V and 4 bases from J, leaving 11 bases between. The CDR3 spans 14 residues. CDR1 and CDR2 (germline): SGHDT, YYEEEE. The CDR3 loop is CASSSDNGNQPQHF. CDR3 DNA sequence: TGTGCCAGCAGCTCCGACAATGGGAATCAGCCCCAGCATTTT. Using reference TRBV5-6 and TRBJ1-5 for the parts outside the CDR3, the full variable domain is DAGVTQSPTHLIKTRGQQVTLRCSPKSGHDTVSWYQQALGQGPQFIFQYYEEEERQRGNFPDRFSGHQFPNYSSELNVNALLLGDSALYLCASSSDNGNQPQHFGDGTRLSIL.